These 15 T cell receptor beta chains originate from one sample sequenced in a study of identical twins. MiXCR was run by TCRdb on the 5' RACE reads, yielding one entry per CDR3 protein. This sample has roughly 770,000 distinct CDR3 sequences, with roughly 18% found just once. This sample was shared with a second study, whose subject was T cells expressing NK-cell markers.

The material sequenced was PBMCs. These receptors originate from a woman aged 18-29 years in good health.

The rearrangement joins TRBV20-1 to TRBJ2-1; 8 nucleotides agree with TRBD2. The CDR3 spans 19 residues. V was pared by 0 bases and J by 4 bases, with 17 bases of the junction left unmatched. Per the germline V gene, CDR1 is DFQATT and CDR2 is SNEGSKA (reference sequence). The CDR3 bases are TGCAGTGCTAGAGATCGATCGCCCAGACGGACTAGCTTATACAATGAGCAGTTCTTC. Protein: CSARDRSPRRTSLYNEQFF.

CDR3 residues: CASSIRQGATGNTIYF. The CDR3 bases are TGTGCCAGCAGCATAAGACAGGGGGCAACGGGAAACACCATATATTTT. V and J are TRBV7-9 and TRBJ1-3, with 10 bases that match TRBD1. This CDR3 comprises 16 residues. The germline V gene encodes CDR1 SEHNR and CDR2 FQNEAQ (reference sequence). The junction had 8 bases not matched to a gene; V was cut back by 5 bases and J by 4 bases. Based on the CDR3 plus reference TRBV7-9 and TRBJ1-3, the full variable domain is DTGVSQNPRHKITKRGQNVTFRCDPISEHNRLYWYRQTLGQGPEFLTYFQNEAQLEKSRLLSDRFSAERPKGSFSTLEIQRTEQGDSAMYLCASSIRQGATGNTIYFGEGSWLTVV.

This chain connects TRBV6-2 or TRBV6-3 to TRBJ2-1, with D perhaps TRBD1 (5 bases). This CDR3 has 13 residues. The V gene lost 6 bases and the J gene lost 5 bases, with 11 bases spanning the gap. Germline lookup yields CDR1 MNHEY and CDR2 SVGEGT. CDR3 bases: TGTGCCAGCAGCCACGGACAAAACAATGAGCAGTTCTTC. Its translation is CASSHGQNNEQFF.

This clonotype has a handful of counts. The chain carries TRBV30 and TRBJ2-1; D remains unclear. The CDR3 runs 13 residues. The V gene lost 0 bases and the J gene lost 6 bases, with 9 bases spanning the gap. From germline, CDR1 is GTSNPN and CDR2 SVGIG (reference sequence). This CDR3 reads CAWSVFAGNEQFF. The CDR3 coding sequence is TGTGCCTGGAGTGTATTTGCCGGCAATGAGCAGTTCTTC.

This clonotype has a count of ten or more. Here the CDR3 reads CASSTGVQETQYF. The CDR3 region has the DNA TGTGCCAGCAGTACCGGGGTCCAAGAGACCCAGTACTTC. The chain uses TRBV12-3 or TRBV12-4 and TRBJ2-5; possible D gene TRBD2, 5 bases. This CDR3 has 13 amino acids. V was shortened by 5 bases and J by 1 base, with 8 bases between the two germline ends.

This chain joins TRBV3-1 and TRBJ2-5; 8 nucleotides match TRBD1. The CDR3 has 16 residues. V was pared by 4 bases and J by 5 bases, with 12 bases of the junction left unmatched. CDR1 and CDR2 (germline): LGHDT, YNNKEL (reference sequence). CDR3 sequence: CASSPGQGAFAETQYF. CDR3 DNA: TGTGCCAGCAGCCCTGGGCAGGGGGCATTCGCGGAGACCCAGTACTTC.

The chain recombines TRBV5-1 with TRBJ2-1, with a possible D match to TRBD2 (6 bases). The CDR3 consists of 15 residues. Germline values: CDR1 SGHRS, CDR2 YFSETQ. Trimming removed 4 bases at V and 1 base at J, with 12 bases between. This chain's CDR3 is CASSRLEGSYNEQFF. The CDR3 coding sequence is TGCGCCAGCAGCCGACTAGAAGGATCCTACAATGAGCAGTTCTTC. The full variable domain, rest sourced from reference TRBV5-1 and TRBJ2-1, is KAGVTQTPRYLIKTRGQQVTLSCSPISGHRSVSWYQQTPGQGLQFLFEYFSETQRNKGNFPGRFSGRQFSNSRSEMNVSTLELGDSALYLCASSRLEGSYNEQFFGPGTRLTVL.

The CDR3, as DNA: TGCAGTGCTACTCCTAGTTTACCCGTTGAGACCCAGTACTTC. It codes for CSATPSLPVETQYF. J is TRBJ2-5 and V is TRBV20-1; D not resolved. V was trimmed by 4 bases and J by 5 bases, leaving 17 bases between them. In germline, CDR1 is DFQATT, CDR2 SNEGSKA (reference sequence). The CDR3 contains 14 residues.

This clonotype came up many times. The V and J genes are TRBV12-3 or TRBV12-4 and TRBJ2-4; D gene ambiguous. The length of the CDR3 is 12 residues. The V gene lost 5 bases and the J gene lost 8 bases, with 10 bases spanning the gap. The CDR3 loop is CASSIKLDIQYF. The CDR3 nucleotides are TGTGCCAGCAGTATCAAGCTAGACATTCAGTACTTC.

This chain connects TRBV12-3 or TRBV12-4 to TRBJ1-3; weak D call: TRBD1 (5 bases). V was pared by 1 base and J by 6 bases, with 10 bases between. The CDR3 runs to 14 residues. The CDR3 loop is CASSLGQGLNTIYF. The CDR3 DNA reads as TGTGCCAGCAGTTTAGGCCAGGGCTTAAACACCATATATTTT.

There are a few counts of this clonotype. The rearrangement uses TRBV20-1 and TRBJ2-1; no clear D gene. Trimming took off 0 bases at V and 0 bases at J, with 15 bases between the two ends. The germline CDR1 and CDR2 sequences are DFQATT and SNEGSKA (reference sequence). The CDR3 totals 17 residues. In DNA, the CDR3 is TGCAGTGCTAGAGATTTGAGCCCAGACGGCTCCTACAATGAGCAGTTCTTC. Translated, it gives CSARDLSPDGSYNEQFF.

The gene calls are TRBV11-3 and TRBJ2-7; TRBD1 aligns across 8 bases. The trim removed 5 bases at V and 2 bases at J, leaving 11 bases unmatched. The CDR3 runs to 16 residues. The germline V gene has CDR1 SGHNT and CDR2 YENEEA. The CDR3 coding sequence is TGTGCCAGCAGCCCCCCCATGCAGGGGGCGGCCTACGAGCAGTACTTC. It yields the protein CASSPPMQGAAYEQYF.

In this sample, this clonotype turned up a few times. The rearrangement uses TRBV2 and TRBJ2-1, with 15 bases identical to TRBD2. The germline V gene encodes CDR1 SNHLY and CDR2 FYNNEI. Trimming removed 7 bases from V and 3 bases from J; junction bases left unmatched: 13. There are 19 residues in the CDR3. CDR3 region: CASTRRGLAGGLNYNEQFF. The DNA of the CDR3 is TGTGCCAGCACCAGGAGGGGACTAGCGGGAGGACTTAACTACAATGAGCAGTTCTTC.

The chain couples TRBV2 to TRBJ2-1, with D hard to call. This CDR3 has 13 residues. In germline, CDR1 is SNHLY, CDR2 FYNNEI. Trimming removed 4 bases from V and 5 bases from J, with 9 bases in between. The CDR3 region has the DNA TGTGCCAGCAGTGCGTGGCCCCACAATGAGCAGTTCTTC. Translation: CASSAWPHNEQFF.

This chain connects TRBV6-1 to TRBJ2-1, with D perhaps given as TRBD1 or TRBD2 (5 bases each). The germline V and J ends were trimmed by 0 bases and 8 bases, with 20 bases remaining between them. The V gene's germline CDR1 is MNHNS and CDR2 SASEGT. The CDR3 spans 17 residues. CDR3 sequence reads: CASSEAIGAGSSDEQFF. The CDR3 DNA sequence: TGTGCCAGCAGTGAAGCGATCGGGGCCGGATCGTCTGATGAGCAGTTCTTC.